This T cell receptor (beta chain) was documented in a study of shared clonotypes between healthy human individuals. Naive-designated CD8 cells lacked CD45RO, were positively enriched for CCR7, and omitted terminally differentiated effector memory CD45RA+ cells. Profiling relied on immunoSEQ multiplex PCR, and the TCRdb table lists in-frame clones only, not all of them. The sample consists of about 800,000 clones, around 96% of them appearing once. The sample taken for sequencing was naive CD8+ T cells sorted from blood. The sequence was obtained from a man aged 25-45 years in good health.

CDR3 DNA sequence: TGTGCCAGTAGTTGGGGACTAGCGGGAGTATATGAGCAGTTCTTC. It codes for CASSWGLAGVYEQFF. The chain couples TRBV19 to TRBJ2-1; the match to TRBD2 covers 14 bases. V gave up 5 bases and J gave up 8 bases; unmatched junction bases: 5. The V gene's germline CDR1 is LNHDA and CDR2 SQIVND (reference sequence). The CDR3 extends over 15 amino acids.